One T cell receptor beta chain is described in this entry. This sample was included in a study of blood T cell repertoires in COVID-19. In the study overall: Sources were T cells, B-cell-depleted T cells, or PBMCs; the material itself was cDNA or gDNA.

In the study's own analysis: For nucleated cells, counts were estimated from reference gene primer amplification. Libraries were prepared by immunoSEQ multiplex PCR; TCRdb keeps only in-frame clonotypes and omits some of them. From that table come the V and J calls and clone size; the DNA was used to work out D and trimming. The table has 55,000 to 80,000 clones, roughly 90% seen once. The V gene's germline CDR1 is SGHAT and CDR2 FQDESV (reference sequence). This CDR3 comprises 16 residues. With V trimmed by 5 bases and J by 1 base, 5 bases remained unmatched. Sequencing was carried out using peripheral blood. The V call is TRBV11-1, the J call TRBJ2-5; 12 bases line up with TRBD2. The clonotype was recovered from an older woman with acute or convalescent COVID-19. The CDR3 DNA reads as TGTGCCAGCAGCCCCAGGACTAGCGGGGCCCAAGAGACCCAGTACTTC. Translating gives CASSPRTSGAQETQYF.